The clone carrying this TCR beta chain was seen a single time. The CDR3 length is 12 residues. V gave up 4 bases and J gave up 9 bases, with 11 bases separating them. The V gene's germline CDR1 is SGHRS and CDR2 YFSETQ. Per the original data handling: Quantification of nucleated cells was approximated via reference gene primer amplification. The protocol was immunoSEQ multiplex PCR, while the TCRdb copy is restricted to in-frame clones and leaves out a portion. V and J calls and clone size are those listed in that table; D and trimming were worked out from the DNA. In the table there are around 170,000 clones, about 81% of which are singletons. This sample is part of a study of blood T cell repertoires in COVID-19. Looking at the study overall: Both acute and convalescent COVID-19 samples were obtained from the United States, Italy and Spain. T cells, B-cell-depleted T cells, or PBMCs supplied cDNA or gDNA.

Seattle participants joined during active infection and were tracked over time. The TCR was taken from an elderly woman with COVID-19, enrolled during active disease. This chain joins TRBV5-1 and TRBJ2-1; maybe TRBD2 (7 bases). Material for sequencing was peripheral blood. The CDR3 DNA follows: TGCGCCAGCAGCGGGGAGGGGGGTGAGCAGTTCTTC. It specifies CASSGEGGEQFF.